Listed below are T cell receptor beta chains from one sample, sequenced in a study of T cell responses to AZD1222 COVID-19 vaccine. The method was immunoSEQ multiplex PCR; TCRdb's version includes in-frame clones alone and lacks a portion of them. Among 150,000 or so clones, just over 90% were seen once, and the ten largest hold roughly 1.6%. The sequenced sample was peripheral blood, obtained on day 0 of AZD1222 vaccination. The source is an adult in good health. Both conserved end residues are part of each CDR3. The order of the fields is CDR3 protein, CDR3 DNA, D gene, J gene, V gene. A D gene is named only where the DNA matches it firmly.

CATRGVVTDTQYF | TGTGCCACCCGGGGGGTAGTCACAGATACGCAGTATTTT | TRBD2 | TRBJ2-3 | TRBV10-3
CASSLELGAYEQYF | TGTGCCAGCAGCTTAGAGCTGGGGGCCTACGAGCAGTACTTC | - | TRBJ2-7 | TRBV7-8
CASASRERNEQFF | TGTGCCAGCGCAAGCAGGGAGAGAAATGAGCAGTTCTTC | - | TRBJ2-1 | TRBV6-4
CASSFLSVAAEAFF | TGCGCCAGCAGCTTCCTTAGTGTGGCTGCTGAAGCTTTCTTT | - | TRBJ1-1 | TRBV5-1
CASSLGGSGNTIYF | TGTGCCAGCAGCTTGGGGGGCTCTGGAAACACCATATATTTT | - | TRBJ1-3 | TRBV5-4
CASSVDWYTEAFF | TGTGCCAGCAGCGTAGATTGGTACACTGAAGCTTTCTTT | - | TRBJ1-1 | TRBV9
CASSYSYSQYF | TGTGCCAGCAGCTACTCGTACTCCCAGTACTTC | - | TRBJ2-5 | TRBV6-6
CASSPPENMNTEAFF | TGTGCCAGCTCACCACCGGAGAACATGAACACTGAAGCTTTCTTT | - | TRBJ1-1 | TRBV18
CASSVLSGQGIYF | TGTGCCAGCAGCGTCCTTTCAGGGCAGGGTATATATTTT | - | TRBJ1-3 | TRBV9
CASSKQSSYNSPLHF | TGTGCCAGCAGCAAACAGAGCTCCTATAATTCACCCCTCCACTTT | - | TRBJ1-6 | TRBV7-3
CASSFLRTRGGEQYF | TGTGCCAGCAGCTTCCTACGGACGAGGGGTGGGGAGCAGTACTTC | - | TRBJ2-7 | TRBV11-2
CASSRQVNSGNTIYF | TGTGCCAGCAGTCGACAGGTCAACTCTGGAAACACCATATATTTT | - | TRBJ1-3 | TRBV2
CASRRGGLGAQPQHF | TGTGCCAGCAGAAGAGGGGGGTTAGGGGCCCAGCCCCAGCATTTT | - | TRBJ1-5 | TRBV27
CAWKAATAATGELFF | TGTGCCTGGAAAGCCGCCACCGCGGCGACCGGGGAGCTGTTTTTT | - | TRBJ2-2 | TRBV30
CASSQSWDSHQETQYF | TGCGCCAGCAGTCAATCCTGGGACAGTCACCAAGAGACCCAGTACTTC | TRBD1 | TRBJ2-5 | TRBV23-1